These T cell receptor beta chains were read from a single sample in a study of blood T cell repertoires in COVID-19. Using immunoSEQ multiplex PCR, the repertoire was profiled, and TCRdb retains in-frame clones only, with some absent. The sample holds 250,000 to 350,000 clones, around 89% seen once. Sample: peripheral blood. Every receptor here comes from a man aged 25-45 years with acute or convalescent COVID-19. Both conserved end residues are part of each CDR3. D genes are given only for firm matches. Expanded clones get a size class; other rows say once, few or many, or leave the size out.

NA NA TRBJ2-1 TRBV7-2 TGTGCCAGCAGCCCGGGACACCTCTCCTACAATGAGCAGTTCTTC CASSPGHLSYNEQFF
TRBD1 NA TRBJ1-2 TRBV9 TGTGCCAGCAGCGTAGGGGACAGCTATGGCTACACCTTC CASSVGDSYGYTF
TRBD1 few TRBJ1-2 TRBV27 TGTGCCAGCAGTTTAGGGGGACAGGGGAATGGCTACACCTTC CASSLGGQGNGYTF
TRBD2 NA TRBJ2-1 TRBV5-4 TGTGCCAGCAGCTCCGGACTAGCGGGGGGGAATGAGCAGTTCTTC CASSSGLAGGNEQFF
NA NA TRBJ2-7 TRBV5-6 TGTGCCAGCAGCTTGTTCAGGGACGAGCAGTACTTC CASSLFRDEQYF
NA NA TRBJ1-5 TRBV6-5 TGTGCCAGCATTTGGGGGGAGGGTTGGGGTCAGCCCCAGCATTTT CASIWGEGWGQPQHF
TRBD2 NA TRBJ2-1 TRBV5-1 TGCGCCAGCAGCTCTCGGACTAGCGGAACCAATGAGCAGTTCTTC CASSSRTSGTNEQFF
NA NA TRBJ2-5 TRBV2 TGTGCCAGCAGCCCCAGGACTGGTCGAATGGCTGAGACCCAGTACTTC CASSPRTGRMAETQYF
TRBD2 NA TRBJ2-1 TRBV27 TGTGCCAGCAGTTTCTCGGTCGGAGCGGGGGGGCTGAATGAGCAGTTCTTC CASSFSVGAGGLNEQFF
TRBD2 NA TRBJ2-2 TRBV9 TGTGCCAGCAGCCCCGTTTCTAGCGGGGGCACCGGGGAGCTGTTTTTT CASSPVSSGGTGELFF
TRBD1 NA TRBJ2-1 TRBV7-3 TGTGCCAGCAGTTGGGCCGGGACAGGGGGCCACAATGAGCAGTTCTTC CASSWAGTGGHNEQFF
TRBD1 NA TRBJ1-2 TRBV13 TGTGCCAGCAGCTTACAGGGGGCTTGGGGCTACACCTTC CASSLQGAWGYTF
NA NA TRBJ2-1 TRBV25-1 TGTGCCAGCAGAGCCGGCGGTAGCTCCTACAATGAGCAGTTCTTC CASRAGGSSYNEQFF
NA NA TRBJ1-2 TRBV28 TGTGCCAGCAGACTCTTAAACTATGGCTACACCTTC CASRLLNYGYTF
NA NA TRBJ2-3 TRBV29-1 TGCAGCGTGACCTCCCCAGGGGCCACAGATACGCAGTATTTT CSVTSPGATDTQYF
TRBD1 NA TRBJ1-2 TRBV6-5 TGTGCCAGCAGTTACGCGACAGGGATGTATGGCTACACCTTC CASSYATGMYGYTF
TRBD1 NA TRBJ1-2 TRBV7-9 TGTGCCAGCAGCTTAGATGGGGTACAGGGGTCCTATGGCTACACCTTC CASSLDGVQGSYGYTF
TRBD2 NA TRBJ2-5 TRBV19 TGTGCCAGTAGCCAAGTAGCGGGGGGACCAGAGACCCAGTACTTC CASSQVAGGPETQYF
NA NA TRBJ2-3 TRBV5-5 TGTGCCAGCAGCCAAACTTTTGCAGATACGCAGTATTTT CASSQTFADTQYF
TRBD2 NA TRBJ2-7 TRBV29-1 TGCAGCGTTGCTGGGACTAGGTCCCACGAGCAGTACTTC CSVAGTRSHEQYF
NA NA TRBJ1-1 TRBV7-9 TGTGCCAGCAGCTTAGTGGAGGTCAGGGGCACTGAAGCTTTCTTT CASSLVEVRGTEAFF
NA NA TRBJ1-1 TRBV19 TGTGCCAGTAGCTGGCCCTCGGGAAAATTGAACACTGAAGCTTTCTTT CASSWPSGKLNTEAFF
TRBD1 NA TRBJ1-3 TRBV7-9 TGTGCCAGCAGCCTACAAACAGGGGGCTGGGACACCATATATTTT CASSLQTGGWDTIYF
NA NA TRBJ1-2 TRBV9 TGTGCCAGCAGCGACCGAGGGATCCGACGGGGGGGCTACACCTTC CASSDRGIRRGGYTF
TRBD1 once TRBJ2-5 TRBV9 TGTGCCAGCAGCGGGGGACAGGGGGAGACCCAGTACTTC CASSGGQGETQYF